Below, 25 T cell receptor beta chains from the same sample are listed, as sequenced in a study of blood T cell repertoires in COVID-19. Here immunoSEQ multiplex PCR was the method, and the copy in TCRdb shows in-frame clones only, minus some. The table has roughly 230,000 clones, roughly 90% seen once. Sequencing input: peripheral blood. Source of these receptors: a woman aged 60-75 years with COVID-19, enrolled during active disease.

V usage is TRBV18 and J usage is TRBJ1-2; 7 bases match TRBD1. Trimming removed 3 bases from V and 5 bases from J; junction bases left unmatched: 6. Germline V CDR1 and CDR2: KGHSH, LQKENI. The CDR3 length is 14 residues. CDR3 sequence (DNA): TGTGCCAGCTCACCCGCCAGGGGGGATTATGGCTACACCTTC. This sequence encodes CASSPARGDYGYTF.

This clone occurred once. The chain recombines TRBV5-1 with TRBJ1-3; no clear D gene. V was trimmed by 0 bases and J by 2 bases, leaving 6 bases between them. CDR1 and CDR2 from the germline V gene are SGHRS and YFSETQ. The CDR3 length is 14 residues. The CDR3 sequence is CASSLAGTGNTIYF. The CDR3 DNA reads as TGCGCCAGCAGCTTGGCCGGGACTGGAAACACCATATATTTT.

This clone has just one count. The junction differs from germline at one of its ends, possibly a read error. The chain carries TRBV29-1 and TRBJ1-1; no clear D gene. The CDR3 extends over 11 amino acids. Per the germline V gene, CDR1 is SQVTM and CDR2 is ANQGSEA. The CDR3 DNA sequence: TGCAGCGTAGAAGGATTGGGCCAAGCTTTCTTT. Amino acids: CSVEGLGQAFF.

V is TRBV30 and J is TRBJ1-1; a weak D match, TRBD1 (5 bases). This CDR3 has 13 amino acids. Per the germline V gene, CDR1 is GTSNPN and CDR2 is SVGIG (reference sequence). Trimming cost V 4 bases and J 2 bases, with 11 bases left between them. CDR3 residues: CAWTSGVNTEAFF. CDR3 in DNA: TGTGCCTGGACCTCGGGGGTTAACACTGAAGCTTTCTTT. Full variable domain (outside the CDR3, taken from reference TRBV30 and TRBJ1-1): SQTIHQWPATLVQPVGSPLSLECTVEGTSNPNLYWYRQAAGRGLQLLFYSVGIGQISSEVPQNLSASRPQDRQFILSSKKLLLSDSGFYLCAWTSGVNTEAFFGQGTRLTVV.

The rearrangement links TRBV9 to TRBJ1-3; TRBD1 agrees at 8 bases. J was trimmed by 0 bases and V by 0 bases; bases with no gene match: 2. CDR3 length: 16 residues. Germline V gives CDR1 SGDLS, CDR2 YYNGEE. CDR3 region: CASSVGTGGSGNTIYF. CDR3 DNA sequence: TGTGCCAGCAGCGTAGGTACAGGGGGCTCTGGAAACACCATATATTTT.

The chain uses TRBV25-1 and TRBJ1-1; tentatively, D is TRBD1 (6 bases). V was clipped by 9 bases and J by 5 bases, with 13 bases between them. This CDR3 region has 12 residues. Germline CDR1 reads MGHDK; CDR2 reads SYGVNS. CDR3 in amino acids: CARSRGRTEAFF. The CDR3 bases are TGTGCCAGGAGCAGGGGAAGGACTGAAGCTTTCTTT.

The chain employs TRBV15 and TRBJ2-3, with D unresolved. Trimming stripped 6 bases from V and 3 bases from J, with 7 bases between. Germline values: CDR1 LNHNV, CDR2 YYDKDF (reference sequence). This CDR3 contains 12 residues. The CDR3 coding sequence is TGTGCCACCAGTCCCCGGACAGATACGCAGTATTTT. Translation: CATSPRTDTQYF.

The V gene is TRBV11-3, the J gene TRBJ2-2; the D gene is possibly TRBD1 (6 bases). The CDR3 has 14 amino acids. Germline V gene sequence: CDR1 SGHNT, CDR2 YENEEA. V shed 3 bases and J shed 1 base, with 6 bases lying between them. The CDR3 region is CASSLGQNTGELFF. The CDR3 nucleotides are TGTGCCAGCAGCTTGGGACAGAACACCGGGGAGCTGTTTTTT.

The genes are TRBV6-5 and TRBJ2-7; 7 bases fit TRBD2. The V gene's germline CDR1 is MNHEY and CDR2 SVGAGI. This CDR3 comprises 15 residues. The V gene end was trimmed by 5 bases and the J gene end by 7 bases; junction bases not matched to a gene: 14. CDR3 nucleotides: TGTGCCAGCAGTCGCGAGCGGGGCAGCTGGGAGGAGCAGTACTTC. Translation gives CASSRERGSWEEQYF.

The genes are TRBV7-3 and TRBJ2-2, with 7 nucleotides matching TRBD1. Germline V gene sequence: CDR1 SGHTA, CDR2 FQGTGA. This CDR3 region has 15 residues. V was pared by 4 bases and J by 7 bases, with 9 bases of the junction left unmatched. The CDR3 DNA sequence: TGTGCCAGCAGCTACAGACAGGGCGTTGGCGGGGAGCTGTTTTTT. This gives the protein CASSYRQGVGGELFF.

The CDR3 bases are TGTGCCAGCAGCACCGGTACGAACACTGAAGCTTTCTTT. Amino acid sequence: CASSTGTNTEAFF. The chain carries TRBV7-3 and TRBJ1-1; no clear D. Looked up from germline, CDR1 is SGHTA and CDR2 is FQGTGA. V lost 5 bases and J 1 base, leaving 8 bases between the germline ends. This CDR3 is 13 amino acids long. The variable domain in full, completed from reference TRBV7-3 and TRBJ1-1, reads GAGVSQTPSNKVTEKGKYVELRCDPISGHTALYWYRQSLGQGPEFLIYFQGTGAADDSGLPNDRFFAVRPEGSVSTLKIQRTERGDSAVYLCASSTGTNTEAFFGQGTRLTVV.

The CDR3 DNA is TGTGCCAGCAGCCGGGAGACCGGGGAGCTGTTTTTT. Protein product: CASSRETGELFF. V gene TRBV11-3 combines with J gene TRBJ2-2; a weak D match, TRBD2 (6 bases). V lost 5 bases and J lost 5, with 6 bases in between. The CDR3 runs to 12 residues. In germline, CDR1 is SGHNT, CDR2 YENEEA.

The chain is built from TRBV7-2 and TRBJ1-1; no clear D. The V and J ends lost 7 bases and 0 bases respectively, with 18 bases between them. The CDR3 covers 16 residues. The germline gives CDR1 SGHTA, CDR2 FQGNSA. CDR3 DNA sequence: TGTGCCAGCAACAGACGGGGTGCGGGCATGAACACTGAAGCTTTCTTT. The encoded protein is CASNRRGAGMNTEAFF.

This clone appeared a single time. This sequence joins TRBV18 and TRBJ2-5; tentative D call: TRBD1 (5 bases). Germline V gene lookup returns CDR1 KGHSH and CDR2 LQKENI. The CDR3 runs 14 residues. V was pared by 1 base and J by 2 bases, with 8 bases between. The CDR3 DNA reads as TGTGCCAGCTCACCACAGGGGTCTCAAGAGACCCAGTACTTC. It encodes CASSPQGSQETQYF.

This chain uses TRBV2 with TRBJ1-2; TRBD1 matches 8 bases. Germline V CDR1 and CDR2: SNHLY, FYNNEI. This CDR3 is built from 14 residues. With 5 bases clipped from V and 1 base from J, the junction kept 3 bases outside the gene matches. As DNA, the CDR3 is TGTGCCAGCAGTCGGGACAGGAATAACTATGGCTACACCTTC. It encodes CASSRDRNNYGYTF.

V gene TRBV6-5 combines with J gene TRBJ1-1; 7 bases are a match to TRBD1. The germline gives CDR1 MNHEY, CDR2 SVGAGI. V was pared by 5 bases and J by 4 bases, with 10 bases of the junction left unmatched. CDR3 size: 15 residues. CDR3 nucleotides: TGTGCCAGCAGTAACGACAGGGCCTACCTCACTGAAGCTTTCTTT. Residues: CASSNDRAYLTEAFF.

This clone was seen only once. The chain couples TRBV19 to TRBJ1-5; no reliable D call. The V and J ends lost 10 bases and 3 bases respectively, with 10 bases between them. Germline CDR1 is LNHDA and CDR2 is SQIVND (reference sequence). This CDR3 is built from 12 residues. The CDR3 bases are TGTGCCACCAGACACCCCAATCAGCCCCAGCATTTT. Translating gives CATRHPNQPQHF.

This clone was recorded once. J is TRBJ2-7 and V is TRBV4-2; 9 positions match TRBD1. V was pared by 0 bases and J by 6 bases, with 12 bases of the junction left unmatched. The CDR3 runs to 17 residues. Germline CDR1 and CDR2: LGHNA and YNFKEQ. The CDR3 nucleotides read TGTGCCAGCAGCCAAGAAGCGTGGGACAGGGAGCGTGGCGAGCAGTACTTC. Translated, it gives CASSQEAWDRERGEQYF.

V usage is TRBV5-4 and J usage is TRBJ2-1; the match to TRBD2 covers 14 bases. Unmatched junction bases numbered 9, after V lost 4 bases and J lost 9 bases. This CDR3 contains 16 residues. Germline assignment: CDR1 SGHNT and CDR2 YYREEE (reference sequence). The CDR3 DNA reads TGTGCCAGCAGCCAGGGACTAGCGGGGGTCCTGGGTGAGCAGTTCTTC. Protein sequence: CASSQGLAGVLGEQFF.

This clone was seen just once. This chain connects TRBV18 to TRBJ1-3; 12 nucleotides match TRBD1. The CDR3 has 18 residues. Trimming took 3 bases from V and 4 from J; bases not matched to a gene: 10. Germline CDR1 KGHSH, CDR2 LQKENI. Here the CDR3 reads CASSPPGQGAGAGNTIYF. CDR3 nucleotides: TGTGCCAGCTCACCCCCGGGACAGGGGGCTGGAGCGGGAAACACCATATATTTT.

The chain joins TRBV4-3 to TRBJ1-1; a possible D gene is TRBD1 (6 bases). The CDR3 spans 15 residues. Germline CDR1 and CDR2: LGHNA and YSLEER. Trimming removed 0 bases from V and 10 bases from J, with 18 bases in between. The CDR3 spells CASSQDLDSRGRAFF. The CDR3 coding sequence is TGCGCCAGCAGCCAAGATTTGGACAGCCGTGGGCGAGCTTTCTTT.

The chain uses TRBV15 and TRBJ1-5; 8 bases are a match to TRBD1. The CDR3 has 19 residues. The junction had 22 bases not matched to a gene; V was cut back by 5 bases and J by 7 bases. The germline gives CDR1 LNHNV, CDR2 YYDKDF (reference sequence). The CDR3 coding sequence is TGTGCCACCAGCTCCCGCCCTGACAGGGGCCTACATGTGGGCCAGCCCCAGCATTTT. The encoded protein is CATSSRPDRGLHVGQPQHF.

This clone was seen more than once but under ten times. CDR3 in DNA: TGTGCCATCAGTGAGTCGGGGCAGTCAACCGGGACTGAAGCTTTCTTT. It specifies CAISESGQSTGTEAFF. V and J are TRBV10-3 and TRBJ1-1, with D perhaps matching TRBD1 (5 bases). Between the trimmed V and J ends, which lost 0 bases and 5 bases, there was a span of 16 bases. CDR1 and CDR2 from the germline V gene are ENHRY and SYGVKD. This CDR3 is built from 16 residues.

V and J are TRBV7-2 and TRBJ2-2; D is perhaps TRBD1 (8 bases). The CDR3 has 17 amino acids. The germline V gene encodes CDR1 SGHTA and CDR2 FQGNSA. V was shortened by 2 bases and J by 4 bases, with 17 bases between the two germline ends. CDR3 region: CASSLLGYRGGTGELFF. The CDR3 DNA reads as TGTGCCAGCAGCTTACTCGGATACAGGGGGGGCACCGGGGAGCTGTTTTTT.

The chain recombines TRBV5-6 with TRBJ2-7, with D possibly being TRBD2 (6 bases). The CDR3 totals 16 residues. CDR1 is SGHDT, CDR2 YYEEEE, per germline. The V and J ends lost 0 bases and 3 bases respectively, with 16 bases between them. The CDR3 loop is CASSLGSRDSFYEQYF. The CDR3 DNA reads TGTGCCAGCAGCTTGGGTTCTCGGGACTCCTTCTACGAGCAGTACTTC.